These 6 T cell receptor beta chains share one sample of origin, sequenced in a study of blood T cell repertoires in COVID-19. Assay used: immunoSEQ multiplex PCR; TCRdb lists only in-frame clones, some missing. The sample carries 35,000 to 50,000 clones, under 85% recorded once. Sequencing was performed on peripheral blood. These receptors came from a human donor in a cohort sampled during active COVID-19.

V usage is TRBV7-6 and J usage is TRBJ2-3; 15 bases fit TRBD2. V gave up 3 bases and J gave up 3 bases; unmatched junction bases: 7. CDR3 length equals 18 residues. The germline CDR1 and CDR2 sequences are SGHVS and FNYEAQ. The CDR3 reads CASSFTGLAGGRTDTQYF. As DNA, the CDR3 is TGTGCCAGCAGCTTTACCGGACTAGCGGGGGGGCGGACAGATACGCAGTATTTT.

The J gene is TRBJ2-3, the V gene TRBV9; 11 bases fit TRBD2. J gave up 6 bases and V 3 bases, and 6 bases lay outside the gene matches. Germline CDR1 reads SGDLS; CDR2 reads YYNGEE. The CDR3 consists of 15 residues. The CDR3 DNA is TGTGCCAGCAGCGCCCTAGCGGGGGGATCGGATACGCAGTATTTT. It codes for CASSALAGGSDTQYF.

The genes are TRBV5-7 and TRBJ1-4, with D unresolved. TRBV5-7 is sorted into the ORF group, with uncertain function. V lost 5 bases to trimming and J lost 2 bases, with 13 bases between them. CDR3 length: 15 residues. CDR3: CASSQEGRTNEKLFF. CDR3 DNA: TGTGCCAGCAGTCAAGAGGGCAGGACTAATGAAAAACTGTTTTTT.

The rearrangement joins TRBV6-6 to TRBJ1-3, with TRBD1 matching over 8 bases. The CDR3 is 16 residues long. The junction had 7 bases not matched to a gene; V was cut back by 5 bases and J by 1 base. Germline values: CDR1 MNHNY, CDR2 SVGAGI (reference sequence). The CDR3 sequence: CASSPPGQGSGNTIYF. In DNA form, the CDR3 reads TGTGCCAGCAGTCCCCCCGGACAGGGATCTGGAAACACCATATATTTT.

V and J are TRBV21-1 and TRBJ2-7; the D segment call TRBD2 is taken from the table without a DNA check. TRBV21-1 corresponds to a pseudogene. CDR3 length equals 15 residues. The CDR3 DNA reads TGTGCCAGCAGCAAAGCGCTTTGGGGGGGCCCCGAGCAGTACTTC. Translating gives CASSKALWGGPEQYF.

The chain recombines TRBV10-3 with TRBJ2-3; D may be TRBD1 (5 bases). This CDR3 contains 15 residues. CDR1 is ENHRY, CDR2 SYGVKD, per germline. Trimming removed 3 bases at V and 0 bases at J, with 10 bases between. The CDR3 spells CAISDQGGSTDTQYF. CDR3 DNA: TGTGCCATCAGTGACCAGGGTGGAAGCACAGATACGCAGTATTTT.